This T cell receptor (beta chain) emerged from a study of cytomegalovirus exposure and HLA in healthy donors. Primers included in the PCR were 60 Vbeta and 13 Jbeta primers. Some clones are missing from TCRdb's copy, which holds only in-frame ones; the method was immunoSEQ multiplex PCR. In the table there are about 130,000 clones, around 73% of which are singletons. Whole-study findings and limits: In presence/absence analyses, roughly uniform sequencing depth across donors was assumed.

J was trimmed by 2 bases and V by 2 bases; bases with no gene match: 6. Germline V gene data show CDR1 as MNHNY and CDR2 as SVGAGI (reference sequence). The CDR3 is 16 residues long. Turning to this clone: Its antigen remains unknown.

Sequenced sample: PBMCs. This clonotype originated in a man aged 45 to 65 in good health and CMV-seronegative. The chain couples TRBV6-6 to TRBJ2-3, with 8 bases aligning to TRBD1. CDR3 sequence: CASSYDGTGDTDTQYF. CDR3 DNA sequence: TGTGCCAGCAGTTACGACGGGACAGGAGACACAGATACGCAGTATTTT.